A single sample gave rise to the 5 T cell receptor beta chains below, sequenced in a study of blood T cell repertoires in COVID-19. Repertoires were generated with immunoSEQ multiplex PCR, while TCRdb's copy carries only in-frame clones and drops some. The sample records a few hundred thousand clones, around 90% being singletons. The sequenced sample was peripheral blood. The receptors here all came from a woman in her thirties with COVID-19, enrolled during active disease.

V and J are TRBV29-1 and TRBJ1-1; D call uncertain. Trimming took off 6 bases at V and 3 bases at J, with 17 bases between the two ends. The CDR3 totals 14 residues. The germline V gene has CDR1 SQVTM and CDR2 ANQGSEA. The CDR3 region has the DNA TGCAGCGTGGTGTTAATGTACGGGTACACTGAAGCTTTCTTT. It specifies CSVVLMYGYTEAFF.

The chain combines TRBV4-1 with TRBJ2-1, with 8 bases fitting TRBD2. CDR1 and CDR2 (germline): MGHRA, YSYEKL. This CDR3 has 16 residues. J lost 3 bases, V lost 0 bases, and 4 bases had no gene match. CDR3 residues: CASSQETSEIYNEQFF. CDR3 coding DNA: TGCGCCAGCAGCCAAGAGACTAGCGAGATCTACAATGAGCAGTTCTTC.

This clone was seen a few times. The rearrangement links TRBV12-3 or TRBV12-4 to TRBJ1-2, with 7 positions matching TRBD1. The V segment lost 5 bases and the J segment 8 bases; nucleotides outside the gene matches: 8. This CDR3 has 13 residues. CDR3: CASSEIGGPGYTF. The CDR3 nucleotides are TGTGCCAGCAGTGAGATAGGGGGCCCCGGCTACACCTTC.

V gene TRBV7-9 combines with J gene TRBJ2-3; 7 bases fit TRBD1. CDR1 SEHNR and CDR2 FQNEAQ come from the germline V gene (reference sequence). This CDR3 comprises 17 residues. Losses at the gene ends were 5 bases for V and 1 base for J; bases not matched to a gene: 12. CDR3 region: CASSLLRTGWGTDTQYF. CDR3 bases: TGTGCCAGCAGCCTACTTCGGACAGGTTGGGGCACAGATACGCAGTATTTT. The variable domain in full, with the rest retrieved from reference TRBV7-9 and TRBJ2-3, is DTGVSQNPRHKITKRGQNVTFRCDPISEHNRLYWYRQTLGQGPEFLTYFQNEAQLEKSRLLSDRFSAERPKGSFSTLEIQRTEQGDSAMYLCASSLLRTGWGTDTQYFGPGTRLTVL.

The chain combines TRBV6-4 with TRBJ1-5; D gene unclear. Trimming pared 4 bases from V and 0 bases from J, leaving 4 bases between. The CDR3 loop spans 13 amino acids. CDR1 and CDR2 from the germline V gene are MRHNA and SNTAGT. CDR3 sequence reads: CASSVYSNQPQHF. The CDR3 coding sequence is TGTGCCAGCAGTGTCTATAGCAATCAGCCCCAGCATTTT.